This T cell receptor beta chain was captured in a study of tumor-infiltrating lymphocytes in primary liver carcinoma. This clonotype occurred many times. The V gene lost 2 bases and the J gene lost 0 bases, with 10 bases spanning the gap. The CDR3 totals 15 residues. Germline CDR1 is SQVTM and CDR2 is ANQGSEA. From approximately 550 ng of total RNA, TCR beta-specific cDNA was reverse-transcribed using a constant-region primer. ARM-PCR, slightly modified, supplied the TCR beta libraries through three nested multiplex PCR rounds. PCR rounds one and two used TRBV1-TRBV30 forward primers with a C-beta reverse primer for about 11 cycles each. One entry per CDR3 protein results from TCRdb running MiXCR on the multiplex PCR reads. The data hold around 120,000 distinct CDR3 sequences, with about two thirds observed a single time. Extraction of RNA together with DNA used about 20-34 mg of unsorted bulk tissue.

This sequence joins TRBV29-1 and TRBJ2-2, with TRBD2 as a possible D gene (7 bases). Sequencing was carried out using tumor-adjacent normal liver tissue. This TCR was recovered from a woman aged 60-75 years with primary liver carcinoma and hepatitis B virus infection. CDR3: CSVESGGANTGELFF. DNA for the CDR3: TGCAGCGTTGAATCGGGGGGCGCGAACACCGGGGAGCTGTTTTTT.